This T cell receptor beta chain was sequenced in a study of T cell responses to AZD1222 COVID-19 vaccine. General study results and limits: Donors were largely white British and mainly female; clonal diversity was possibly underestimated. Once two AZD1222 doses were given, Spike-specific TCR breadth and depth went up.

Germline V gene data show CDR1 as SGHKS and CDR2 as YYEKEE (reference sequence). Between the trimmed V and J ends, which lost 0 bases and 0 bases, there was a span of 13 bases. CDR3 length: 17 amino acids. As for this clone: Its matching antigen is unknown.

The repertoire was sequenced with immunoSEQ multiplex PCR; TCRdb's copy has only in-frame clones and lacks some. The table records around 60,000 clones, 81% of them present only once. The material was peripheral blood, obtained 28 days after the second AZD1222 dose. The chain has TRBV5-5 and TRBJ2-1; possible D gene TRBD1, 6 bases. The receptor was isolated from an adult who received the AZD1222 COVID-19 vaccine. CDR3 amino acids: CASSLVGTLGSYNEQFF. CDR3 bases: TGTGCCAGCAGCTTGGTTGGGACACTGGGCTCCTACAATGAGCAGTTCTTC.